Detailed here is one T cell receptor beta chain. Its antigen is still unknown. This sample was included in a study of T cell responses to AZD1222 COVID-19 vaccine. Assay: immunoSEQ multiplex PCR; the TCRdb copy retains only in-frame clones and omits some. The table includes 100,000 to 150,000 clones, approximately 85% detected once. Study results and caveats: Clonal diversity was possibly underestimated; the donors were predominantly white British and more often female. Spike regions recognized by vaccine-associated CD4 TCRs spanned the protein, led by 160-218 and 743-854.

Germline assignment: CDR1 LGHDT and CDR2 YNNKEL (reference sequence). The CDR3 spans 15 residues. After removal of 6 bases from V and 0 bases from J, the junction contained 4 bases not matched to a gene. This specimen was peripheral blood, taken 28 days after the second dose of the MenACWY control vaccine. The chain carries TRBV3-1 (or the pseudogene TRBV3-2) and TRBJ2-2, with 7 bases that match TRBD1. This clonotype was obtained from an adult who received the MenACWY meningococcal vaccine as a control. The CDR3 DNA reads TGTGCCAGCAGGACCGGACAGGCGAACACCGGGGAGCTGTTTTTT. Translating gives CASRTGQANTGELFF.